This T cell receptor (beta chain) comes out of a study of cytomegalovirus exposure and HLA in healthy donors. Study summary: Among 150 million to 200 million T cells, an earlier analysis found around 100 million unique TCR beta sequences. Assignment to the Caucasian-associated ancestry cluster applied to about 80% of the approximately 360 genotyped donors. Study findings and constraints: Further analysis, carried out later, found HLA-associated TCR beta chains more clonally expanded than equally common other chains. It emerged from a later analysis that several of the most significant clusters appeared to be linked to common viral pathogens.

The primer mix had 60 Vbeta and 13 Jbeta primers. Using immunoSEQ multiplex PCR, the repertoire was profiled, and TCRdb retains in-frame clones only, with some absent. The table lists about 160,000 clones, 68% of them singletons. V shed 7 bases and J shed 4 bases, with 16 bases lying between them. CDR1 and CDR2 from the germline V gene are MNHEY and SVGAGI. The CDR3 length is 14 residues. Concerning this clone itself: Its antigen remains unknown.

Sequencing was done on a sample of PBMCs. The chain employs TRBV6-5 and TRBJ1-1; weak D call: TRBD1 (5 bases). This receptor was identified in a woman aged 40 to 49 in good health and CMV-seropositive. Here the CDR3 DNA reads TGTGCCAGCATTGACAGCCTCGGCGGCACTGAAGCTTTCTTT. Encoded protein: CASIDSLGGTEAFF.